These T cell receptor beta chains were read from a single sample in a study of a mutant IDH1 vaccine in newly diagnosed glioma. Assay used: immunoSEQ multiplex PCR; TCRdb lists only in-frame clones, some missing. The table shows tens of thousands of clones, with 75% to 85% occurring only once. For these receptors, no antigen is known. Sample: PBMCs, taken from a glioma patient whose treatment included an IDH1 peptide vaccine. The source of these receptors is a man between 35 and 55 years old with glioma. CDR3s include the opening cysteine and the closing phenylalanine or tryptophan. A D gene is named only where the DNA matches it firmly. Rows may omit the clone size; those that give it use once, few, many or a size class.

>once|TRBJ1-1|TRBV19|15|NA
TGTGCCAGTAGTATAGCCCCGGACAGGAACACTGAAGCTTTCTTT
CASSIAPDRNTEAFF
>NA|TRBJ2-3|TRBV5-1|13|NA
TGCGCCAGCCGAACAGGAGGCACAGATACGCAGTATTTT
CASRTGGTDTQYF
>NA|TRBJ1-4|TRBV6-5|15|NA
TGTGCCAGCAGTTACTCGGGGCTGTCTAATGAAAAACTGTTTTTT
CASSYSGLSNEKLFF
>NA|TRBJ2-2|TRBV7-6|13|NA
TGTGCCAGCAGTTACACCAGCACCGGGGAGCTGTTTTTT
CASSYTSTGELFF
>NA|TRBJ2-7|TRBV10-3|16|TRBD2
TGTGCCATCAGTGATCCCACTAGCGGGGCAACCTACGAGCAGTACTTC
CAISDPTSGATYEQYF
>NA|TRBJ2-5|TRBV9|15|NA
TGTGCCAGCAGCGTAGGGGCAGGAAAACAAGAGACCCAGTACTTC
CASSVGAGKQETQYF
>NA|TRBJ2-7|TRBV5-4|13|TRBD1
TGTGCCAGCAGCTTGACAGGGGGTTACGAGCAGTACTTC
CASSLTGGYEQYF
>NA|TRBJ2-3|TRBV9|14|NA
TGTGCCAGCAGCTTCACGGCGGATGCAGATACGCAGTATTTT
CASSFTADADTQYF
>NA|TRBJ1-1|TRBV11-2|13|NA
TGTGCCAGCAGCTTAGCGGGTCTCACTGAAGCTTTCTTT
CASSLAGLTEAFF
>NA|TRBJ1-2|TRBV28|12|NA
TGTGCCAGCAGTTTTCTAGGCTATGGCTACACCTTC
CASSFLGYGYTF
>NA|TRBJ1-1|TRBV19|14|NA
TGTGCCAGTAGTATCCGGGGTAGGGAAACTGAAGCTTTCTTT
CASSIRGRETEAFF
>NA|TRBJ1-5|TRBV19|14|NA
TGTGCCAGTAGGACGGAGTATAGCAATCAGCCCCAGCATTTT
CASRTEYSNQPQHF
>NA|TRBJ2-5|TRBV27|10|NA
TGTGCCAGCGGAGAGGAGACCCAGTACTTC
CASGEETQYF
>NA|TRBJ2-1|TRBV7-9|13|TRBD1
TGTGCCAGCAGCTTCGGCAGGGGGACCGAGCAGTTCTTC
CASSFGRGTEQFF
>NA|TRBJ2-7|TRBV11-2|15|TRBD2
TGTGCCAGCAGCTCACCGGGACTAGCGGGCTACGAGCAGTACTTC
CASSSPGLAGYEQYF
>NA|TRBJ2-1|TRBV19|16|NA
TGTGCCAGTAGTATAAAGTCTATCAGCCCAGCCGCGGCGCAGTTCTTC
CASSIKSISPAAAQFF
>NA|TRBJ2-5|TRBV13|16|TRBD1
TGTGCCAGCAGCCACCAATTGAGACAGGGGGAAGAGACCCAGTACTTC
CASSHQLRQGEETQYF
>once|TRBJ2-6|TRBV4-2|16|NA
TGTGCCAGCAGCCAAATAGGGGTCTCTGGGGCCAACGTCCTGACTTTC
CASSQIGVSGANVLTF
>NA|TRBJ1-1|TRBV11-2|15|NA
TGTGCCAGCAGCCCGCATCTCGTGGCAGGCACTGAAGCTTTCTTT
CASSPHLVAGTEAFF
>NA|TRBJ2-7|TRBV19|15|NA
TGTGCCAGTAGTAGACCACAGGCCTCAGGCTACGAGCAGTACTTC
CASSRPQASGYEQYF
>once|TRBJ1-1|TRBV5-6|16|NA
TGTGCCAGCAGCCGGGCGGGAGGGAGGAGAAACACTGAAGCTTTCTTT
CASSRAGGRRNTEAFF
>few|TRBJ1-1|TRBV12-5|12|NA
TGTGCTAGTGGACCCGGGTGGACTGAAGCTTTCTTT
CASGPGWTEAFF
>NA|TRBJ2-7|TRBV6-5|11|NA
TGTGCCAGCAGTTTTCAGGGAAAGCAGTACTTC
CASSFQGKQYF
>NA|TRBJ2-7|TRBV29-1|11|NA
TGCAGCGTTGGGACATCCTACGAGCAGTACTTC
CSVGTSYEQYF
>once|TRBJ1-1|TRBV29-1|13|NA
TGCAGCGTTGAACGCAGGGTAGAGTCTGAAGCTTTCTTT
CSVERRVESEAFF
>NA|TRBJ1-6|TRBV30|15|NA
TGTGCCTGGAGTCCCCCCCAGGGTAAAAATTCACCCCTCCACTTT
CAWSPPQGKNSPLHF
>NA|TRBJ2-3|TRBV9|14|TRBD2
TGTGCCAGCAGCGTAGGCGGGGGGGCAGGTACGCAGTATTTT
CASSVGGGAGTQYF
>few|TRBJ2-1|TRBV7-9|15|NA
TGTGCCAGCAGCTTAGGTGGAGGGGGCTGGAATGAGCAGTTCTTC
CASSLGGGGWNEQFF
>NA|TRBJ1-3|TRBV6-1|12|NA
TGTGCCAGCAGTGAACAGGGAGACACCATATATTTT
CASSEQGDTIYF
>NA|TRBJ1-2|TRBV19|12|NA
TGTGCCAGTGAGATAGCTAACTATGGCTACACCTTC
CASEIANYGYTF
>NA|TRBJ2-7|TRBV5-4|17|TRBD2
TGTGCCAGCAGCCCCCCCCGAGCGGGGGGTGTATCCTACGAGCAGTACTTC
CASSPPRAGGVSYEQYF